This TCR beta chain was documented in a study of radiotherapy plus CTLA-4 blockade in lung cancer. Notes on the study in general: Early clone dynamics of blood T cells, plus interferon-beta, reportedly predicted response best.

The CDR3 extends over 15 amino acids. The V end lost 1 base, the J end lost 4 bases, and 11 bases lay between the germline ends. Germline CDR1 and CDR2: ENHRY and SYGVKD. Participants had chemo-refractory metastatic non-small-cell lung cancer and were treated with focal radiation plus ipilimumab CTLA-4 blockade. Note on this clone: Its antigen is unknown.

Libraries were prepared by immunoSEQ multiplex PCR; TCRdb keeps only in-frame clonotypes and omits some of them. The data hold some 70,000 clones, with 70% to 85% observed a single time. This receptor was obtained from a human donor with non-small cell lung cancer who had a complete response to radiotherapy plus ipilimumab. J is TRBJ2-1 and V is TRBV10-3; no reliable D call. The specimen comprised peripheral blood, sampled from a patient treated with radiotherapy plus ipilimumab. The CDR3 DNA sequence: TGTGCCATCAGTGAGTTGACGAACCGATACAATGAGCAGTTCTTC. This gives the protein CAISELTNRYNEQFF.